These 3 T cell receptor beta chains share one sample of origin, sequenced in a study of CD8 T cells in ankylosing spondylitis (dated by TCRdb to 2016 to 2017). General study outcomes and caveats: A TCR beta motif made up of several highly homologous amino acid variants appeared to be characteristic of blood from ankylosing spondylitis patients.

The method was 5' RACE. The instrument given in TCRdb is Illumina HiSeq 2500. TCRdb applied fastp at Q25 and MiXCR to the public reads, then kept only in-frame beta chains. Every distinct CDR3 protein forms one entry, paired with its most common genes and DNA. The sample data list about 390,000 distinct CDR3 sequences, and around 20% of these were observed just once. The ten largest clones represent roughly a sixth of the sample. These TCRs are of unknown antigen specificity. What was sequenced was blood, either unsorted or a sorted T cell fraction (not recorded which). The source is a male donor with ankylosing spondylitis.

The gene calls are TRBV6-5 and TRBJ2-3, with 9 nucleotides matching TRBD2. The CDR3 is 15 amino acids. Germline CDR1 reads MNHEY; CDR2 reads SVGAGI. With 2 bases clipped from V and 0 bases from J, the junction kept 0 bases outside the gene matches. The CDR3, as DNA: TGTGCCAGCAGTTACGCGGGAGGGAGCACAGATACGCAGTATTTT. Its protein is CASSYAGGSTDTQYF.

This clonotype was counted many times. V is TRBV28 and J is TRBJ2-7, with unresolved D. This CDR3 has 16 amino acids. CDR1 and CDR2 (germline): MDHEN, SYDVKM. Between the trimmed V and J ends, which lost 5 bases and 0 bases, there was a span of 17 bases. The CDR3 nucleotides read TGTGCCAGCAGTCCTCCCACTGGTCGGAGCTCCTACGAGCAGTACTTC. Protein: CASSPPTGRSSYEQYF.

This clonotype was counted ten times or more. This chain uses TRBV28 with TRBJ2-3, with D unresolved. Germline assignment: CDR1 MDHEN and CDR2 SYDVKM. CDR3 length: 14 amino acids. The V and J ends lost 2 bases and 0 bases respectively, with 6 bases between them. The DNA for the CDR3 is TGTGCCAGCAGTTTAAAGGCAAGCACAGATACGCAGTATTTT. It is translated as CASSLKASTDTQYF.